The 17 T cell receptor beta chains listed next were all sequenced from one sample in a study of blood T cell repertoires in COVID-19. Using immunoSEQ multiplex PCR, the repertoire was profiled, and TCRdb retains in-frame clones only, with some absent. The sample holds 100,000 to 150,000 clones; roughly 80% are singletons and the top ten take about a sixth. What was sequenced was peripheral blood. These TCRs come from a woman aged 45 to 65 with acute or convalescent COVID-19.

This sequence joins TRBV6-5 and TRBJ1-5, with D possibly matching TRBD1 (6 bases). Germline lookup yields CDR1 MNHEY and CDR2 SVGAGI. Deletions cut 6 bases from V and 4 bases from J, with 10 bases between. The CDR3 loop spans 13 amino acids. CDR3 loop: CASRSQGNQPQHF. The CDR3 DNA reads TGTGCCAGCAGAAGCCAGGGGAATCAGCCCCAGCATTTT.

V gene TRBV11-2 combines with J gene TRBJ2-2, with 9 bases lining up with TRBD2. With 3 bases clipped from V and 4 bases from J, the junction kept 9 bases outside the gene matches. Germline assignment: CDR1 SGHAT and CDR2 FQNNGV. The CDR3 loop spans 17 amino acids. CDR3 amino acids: CASSLARGGISTGELFF. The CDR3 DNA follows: TGTGCCAGCAGCTTGGCGCGGGGGGGCATCAGCACCGGGGAGCTGTTTTTT.

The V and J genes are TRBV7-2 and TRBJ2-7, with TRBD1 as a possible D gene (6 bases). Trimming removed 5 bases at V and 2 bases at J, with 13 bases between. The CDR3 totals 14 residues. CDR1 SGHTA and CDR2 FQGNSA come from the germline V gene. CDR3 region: CASSEGQRAYEQYF. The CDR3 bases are TGTGCCAGCAGCGAGGGACAACGTGCCTACGAGCAGTACTTC.

Here the CDR3 reads CASSDRAGYGYTF. CDR3 coding DNA: TGTGCCAGCAGCGACAGGGCAGGATATGGCTACACCTTC. The rearrangement joins TRBV28 to TRBJ1-2; 7 nucleotides align to TRBD1. The ends lost 6 bases at V and 5 bases at J; junction bases unmatched: 6. This CDR3 contains 13 residues. The germline gives CDR1 MDHEN, CDR2 SYDVKM.

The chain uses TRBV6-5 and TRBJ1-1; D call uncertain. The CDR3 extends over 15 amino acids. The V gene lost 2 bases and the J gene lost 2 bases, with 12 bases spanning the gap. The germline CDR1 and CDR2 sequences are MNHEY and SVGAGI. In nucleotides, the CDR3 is TGTGCCAGCAGTTACGGTGGCAGCGGAAACACTGAAGCTTTCTTT. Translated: CASSYGGSGNTEAFF.

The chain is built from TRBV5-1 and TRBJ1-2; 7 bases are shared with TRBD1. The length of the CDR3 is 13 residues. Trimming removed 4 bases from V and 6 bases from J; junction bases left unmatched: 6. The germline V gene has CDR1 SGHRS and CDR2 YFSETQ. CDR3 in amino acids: CASSDETGNGYTF. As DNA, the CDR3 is TGCGCCAGCAGCGACGAGACAGGGAATGGCTACACCTTC.

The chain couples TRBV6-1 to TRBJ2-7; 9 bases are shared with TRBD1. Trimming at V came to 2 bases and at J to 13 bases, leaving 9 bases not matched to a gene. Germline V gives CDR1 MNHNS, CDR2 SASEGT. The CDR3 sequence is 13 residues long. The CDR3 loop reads CASSERGDRGNYF. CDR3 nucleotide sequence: TGTGCCAGCAGTGAAAGAGGAGACAGGGGGAACTACTTC.

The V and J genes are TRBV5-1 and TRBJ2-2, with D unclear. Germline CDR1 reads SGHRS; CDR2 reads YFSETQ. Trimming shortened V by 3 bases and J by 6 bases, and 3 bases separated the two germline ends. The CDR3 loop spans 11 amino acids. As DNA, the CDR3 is TGCGCCAGCAGCTCGTCCGGGGAGCTGTTTTTT. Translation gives CASSSSGELFF.

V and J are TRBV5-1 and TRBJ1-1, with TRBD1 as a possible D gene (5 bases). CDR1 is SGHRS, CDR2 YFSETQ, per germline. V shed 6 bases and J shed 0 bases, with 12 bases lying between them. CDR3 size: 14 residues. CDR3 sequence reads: CASKRGGMNTEAFF. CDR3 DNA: TGCGCCAGCAAGAGGGGAGGAATGAACACTGAAGCTTTCTTT.

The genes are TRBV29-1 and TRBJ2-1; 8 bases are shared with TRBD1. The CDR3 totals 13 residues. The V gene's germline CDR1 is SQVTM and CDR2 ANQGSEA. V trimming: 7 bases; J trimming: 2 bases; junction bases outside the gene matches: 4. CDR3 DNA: TGCAGCGCCACAGGGGGAGCCTACAATGAGCAGTTCTTC. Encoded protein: CSATGGAYNEQFF.

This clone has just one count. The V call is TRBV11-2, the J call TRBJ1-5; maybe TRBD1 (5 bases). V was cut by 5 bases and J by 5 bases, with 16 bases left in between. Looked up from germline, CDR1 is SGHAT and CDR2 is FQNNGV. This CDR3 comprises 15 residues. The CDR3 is CASSPQSGFDQPQHF. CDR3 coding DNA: TGTGCCAGCAGCCCCCAATCAGGGTTCGATCAGCCCCAGCATTTT.

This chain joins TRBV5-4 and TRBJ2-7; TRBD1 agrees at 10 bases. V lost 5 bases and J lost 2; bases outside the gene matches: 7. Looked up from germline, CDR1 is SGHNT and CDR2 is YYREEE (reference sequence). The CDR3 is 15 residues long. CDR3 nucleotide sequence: TGTGCCAGCAGTTATGGGACAGGGGTCCCCTACGAGCAGTACTTC. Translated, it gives CASSYGTGVPYEQYF. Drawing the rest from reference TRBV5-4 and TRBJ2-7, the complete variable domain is ETGVTQSPTHLIKTRGQQVTLRCSSQSGHNTVSWYQQALGQGPQFIFQYYREEENGRGNFPPRFSGLQFPNYSSELNVNALELDDSALYLCASSYGTGVPYEQYFGPGTRLTVT.

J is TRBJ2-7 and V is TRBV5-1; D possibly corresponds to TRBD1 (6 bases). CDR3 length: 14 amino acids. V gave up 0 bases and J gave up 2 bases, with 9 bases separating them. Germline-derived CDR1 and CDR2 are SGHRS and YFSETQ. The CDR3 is CASSLEQGPYEQYF. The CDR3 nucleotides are TGCGCCAGCAGCTTGGAACAGGGCCCCTACGAGCAGTACTTC.

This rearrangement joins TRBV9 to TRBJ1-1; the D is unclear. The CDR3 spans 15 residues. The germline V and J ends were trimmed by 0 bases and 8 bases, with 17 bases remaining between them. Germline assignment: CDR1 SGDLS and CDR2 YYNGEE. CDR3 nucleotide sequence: TGTGCCAGCAGCGTAGTTGAGGGTTTGGCTGTAGAAGCTTTCTTT. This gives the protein CASSVVEGLAVEAFF.

CDR3: CSVVGQGGQPQHF. The CDR3 DNA sequence: TGCAGCGTCGTAGGACAGGGGGGACAGCCCCAGCATTTT. This rearrangement joins TRBV29-1 to TRBJ1-5, with TRBD1 matching over 10 bases. The CDR3 has 13 amino acids. Per the germline V gene, CDR1 is SQVTM and CDR2 is ANQGSEA. Trimming took 6 bases from V and 7 from J; bases not matched to a gene: 6.

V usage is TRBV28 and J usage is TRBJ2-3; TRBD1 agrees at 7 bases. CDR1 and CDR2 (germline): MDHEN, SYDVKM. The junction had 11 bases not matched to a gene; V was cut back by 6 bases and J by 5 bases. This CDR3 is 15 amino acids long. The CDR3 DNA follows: TGTGCCAGCAGACAGGGACAGAACCGGGGAGATACGCAGTATTTT. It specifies CASRQGQNRGDTQYF.

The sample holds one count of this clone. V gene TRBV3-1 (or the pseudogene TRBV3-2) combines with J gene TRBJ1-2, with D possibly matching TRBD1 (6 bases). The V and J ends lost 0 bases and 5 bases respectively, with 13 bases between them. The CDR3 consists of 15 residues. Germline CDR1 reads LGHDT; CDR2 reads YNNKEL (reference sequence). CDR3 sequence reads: CASSQDSQGRYGYTF. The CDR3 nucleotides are TGTGCCAGCAGCCAAGATAGTCAGGGGCGATATGGCTACACCTTC.